This passage covers 29 T cell receptor beta chains from one sample sequenced in a study of a mutant IDH1 vaccine in newly diagnosed glioma. Time point defined: baseline, week 1 (first vaccination visit). The treatment denotes: pre-vaccination baseline after standard-of-care therapy. Using immunoSEQ multiplex PCR, the repertoire was profiled, and TCRdb retains in-frame clones only, with some absent. Among roughly 70,000 clones listed, around 86% were seen once. Sequences were derived from PBMCs, sampled from a glioma patient treated with radiotherapy, temozolomide or both. The source is a man aged 25 to 40 with glioma.

The chain couples TRBV5-1 to TRBJ2-7, with TRBD1 matching over 8 bases. Germline V gene lookup returns CDR1 SGHRS and CDR2 YFSETQ. Unmatched junction bases numbered 15, after V lost 4 bases and J lost 6 bases. There are 16 residues in the CDR3. The DNA for the CDR3 is TGCGCCAGCAGCCCCCGAGTCGGACAGGGAGTCTCCGAGCAGTACTTC. Translating it yields CASSPRVGQGVSEQYF. The entire variable domain, with the rest obtained from reference TRBV5-1 and TRBJ2-7, is as follows: KAGVTQTPRYLIKTRGQQVTLSCSPISGHRSVSWYQQTPGQGLQFLFEYFSETQRNKGNFPGRFSGRQFSNSRSEMNVSTLELGDSALYLCASSPRVGQGVSEQYFGPGTRLTVT.

This clone was observed once. The chain recombines TRBV28 with TRBJ1-2; 7 bases agree with TRBD1. The CDR3 is 17 amino acids. CDR1 is MDHEN and CDR2 is SYDVKM in the germline V gene. The V segment lost 2 bases and the J segment 5 bases; nucleotides outside the gene matches: 14. CDR3 sequence reads: CASSLETPGGLVYGYTF. The DNA of the CDR3 is TGTGCCAGCAGTTTAGAAACCCCAGGGGGGTTAGTTTATGGCTACACCTTC.

The CDR3: CASSDYSYEQYF. In DNA form, the CDR3 reads TGTGCCAGCAGTGATTACTCCTACGAGCAGTACTTC. The chain couples TRBV2 to TRBJ2-5; D unresolved. The DNA end is more similar to TRBJ2-7, so the J call may be wrong. The CDR3 is made up of 12 amino acids. Germline-derived CDR1 and CDR2 are SNHLY and FYNNEI.

The chain has TRBV6-5 and TRBJ2-7; possible D gene TRBD2, 5 bases. Germline V gene sequence: CDR1 MNHEY, CDR2 SVGAGI. The CDR3 consists of 14 residues. V lost 5 bases and J 5 bases, leaving 16 bases between the germline ends. The CDR3 nucleotides read TGTGCCAGCAGTCCCAATTGGCTCGGGAACGAGCAGTACTTC. It translates to CASSPNWLGNEQYF.

This chain connects TRBV7-6 to TRBJ2-1; D remains unclear. V was shortened by 5 bases and J by 7 bases, with 9 bases between the two germline ends. The CDR3 length is 12 residues. Germline CDR1 reads SGHVS; CDR2 reads FNYEAQ. The CDR3 region is CASSEVKNEQFF. For the CDR3, the DNA is TGTGCCAGCAGCGAGGTTAAAAATGAGCAGTTCTTC.

V gene TRBV25-1 combines with J gene TRBJ1-2, with TRBD1 as a possible D gene (5 bases). Germline lookup yields CDR1 MGHDK and CDR2 SYGVNS. Trimming shortened V by 1 base and J by 8 bases, and 17 bases separated the two germline ends. This CDR3 is built from 15 residues. This CDR3 reads CASSESILGGGGYTF. In DNA, the CDR3 is TGTGCCAGCAGTGAATCAATTTTGGGGGGTGGAGGCTACACCTTC.

This chain connects TRBV27 to TRBJ1-2; maybe TRBD1 (6 bases). Germline values: CDR1 MNHEY, CDR2 SMNVEV (reference sequence). Trimming shortened V by 8 bases and J by 0 bases, and 19 bases separated the two germline ends. The CDR3 sequence is 16 residues long. Written as DNA, the CDR3 is TGTGCCAGCGGGAGCTCCAGGACAGTTTCTAACTATGGCTACACCTTC. It yields the protein CASGSSRTVSNYGYTF.

J is TRBJ2-5 and V is TRBV6-6; tentative D call: TRBD1 (6 bases). Trimming stripped 4 bases from V and 5 bases from J, with 20 bases between. The CDR3 consists of 16 residues. Per germline, CDR1 MNHNY and CDR2 SVGAGI (reference sequence). The CDR3 DNA sequence: TGTGCCAGCAGTTTGGGGGCGATATATTCTCACGAGACCCAGTACTTC. It encodes CASSLGAIYSHETQYF.

The chain is built from TRBV30 and TRBJ1-5; the match to TRBD1 covers 9 bases. The CDR3 sequence is 16 residues long. Germline CDR1 and CDR2: GTSNPN and SVGIG (reference sequence). V gave up 4 bases and J gave up 0 bases; unmatched junction bases: 7. CDR3 sequence (DNA): TGTGCCTGGAACGAGGGGGACAGGGATAGCAATCAGCCCCAGCATTTT. Its protein product is CAWNEGDRDSNQPQHF. Looking up the rest from reference TRBV30 and TRBJ1-5 gives the full variable domain: SQTIHQWPATLVQPVGSPLSLECTVEGTSNPNLYWYRQAAGRGLQLLFYSVGIGQISSEVPQNLSASRPQDRQFILSSKKLLLSDSGFYLCAWNEGDRDSNQPQHFGDGTRLSIL.

This chain links TRBV27 with TRBJ1-5, with D hard to call. Trimming left V 0 bases short and J 6 bases short, with 12 bases between. CDR1 is MNHEY, CDR2 SMNVEV, per germline (reference sequence). The CDR3 sequence is 15 residues long. For the CDR3, the DNA is TGTGCCAGCAGTTTATCTCTCGGGGTCGGTCAGCCCCAGCATTTT. Amino acids: CASSLSLGVGQPQHF.

The rearrangement uses TRBV6-5 and TRBJ1-1; 7 nucleotides match TRBD1. Germline loops: CDR1 MNHEY, CDR2 SVGAGI. The CDR3 has 15 residues. V gave up 9 bases and J gave up 3 bases; unmatched junction bases: 13. This CDR3 is CASGNRGGVYTEAFF. CDR3 nucleotide sequence: TGTGCCAGTGGGAACAGGGGTGGGGTGTACACTGAAGCTTTCTTT.

With regard to this clone: Its ends do not fully match the called genes, so a read error is possible. This chain joins TRBV27 and TRBJ2-3; D is unresolved. The germline V gene encodes CDR1 MNHEY and CDR2 SMNVEV (reference sequence). The CDR3 length is 11 residues. The CDR3 DNA reads as TGTGCCAGCAGTAGCAGAGATACGCAGTATTTT. It codes for CASSSRDTQYF.

The chain is built from TRBV15 and TRBJ2-1, with TRBD1 identical over 9 bases. This CDR3 has 15 residues. In germline, CDR1 is LNHNV, CDR2 YYDKDF (reference sequence). V shed 1 base, J shed 10 bases, and the junction held 8 bases outside the gene matches. CDR3 coding DNA: TGTGCCACCAGCAGAGGGGGACAGGGCTTGGGAGAGCAGTTCTTC. Encoded protein: CATSRGGQGLGEQFF.

CDR3 sequence reads: CASSLGAGVVGEQYF. The CDR3 nucleotides are TGTGCCAGCAGTTTAGGGGCAGGGGTAGTGGGAGAGCAGTACTTC. This chain links TRBV27 with TRBJ2-7, with D possibly being TRBD1 (6 bases). Per the germline V gene, CDR1 is MNHEY and CDR2 is SMNVEV (reference sequence). V shed 2 bases and J shed 7 bases, with 18 bases lying between them. The CDR3 loop spans 15 amino acids.

This rearrangement joins TRBV29-1 to TRBJ2-5; D perhaps matches TRBD1 (6 bases). V was shortened by 3 bases and J by 3 bases, with 11 bases between the two germline ends. CDR3 length equals 13 residues. CDR1 is SQVTM and CDR2 is ANQGSEA in the germline V gene. The CDR3 spells CSVDRDTEETQYF. The CDR3 nucleotides read TGCAGCGTTGACCGGGACACTGAAGAGACCCAGTACTTC.

This sequence joins TRBV11-2 and TRBJ2-5; D remains unclear. The CDR3 is 13 amino acids. The V end lost 1 base, the J end lost 5 bases, and 8 bases lay between the germline ends. CDR1 and CDR2 (germline): SGHAT, FQNNGV. In nucleotides, the CDR3 is TGTGCCAGCAGCTTAGCTGGGTTGGAGACCCAGTACTTC. This encodes CASSLAGLETQYF.

The genes are TRBV28 and TRBJ2-7, with TRBD2 identical over 12 bases. The CDR3 runs 17 residues. The germline V gene has CDR1 MDHEN and CDR2 SYDVKM. V trimming: 6 bases; J trimming: 1 base; junction bases outside the gene matches: 10. CDR3 nucleotide sequence: TGTGCCAGCAGGTCCCCCCACACTAGCGGGGGGTCCTACGAGCAGTACTTC. This gives the protein CASRSPHTSGGSYEQYF.

The chain employs TRBV4-1 and TRBJ1-5; perhaps TRBD1 as D (5 bases). The germline gives CDR1 MGHRA, CDR2 YSYEKL. The CDR3 extends over 16 amino acids. Trimming pared 0 bases from V and 2 bases from J, leaving 11 bases between. CDR3 sequence: CASSQDGGFGNQPQHF. The DNA of the CDR3 is TGCGCCAGCAGCCAAGATGGGGGTTTTGGCAATCAGCCCCAGCATTTT.

The chain couples TRBV19 to TRBJ1-6, with 7 bases lining up with TRBD1. The trim removed 3 bases at V and 5 bases at J, leaving 4 bases unmatched. The CDR3 is 15 residues long. Germline lookup yields CDR1 LNHDA and CDR2 SQIVND (reference sequence). CDR3 sequence: CASSMGQRNNSPLHF. The DNA of the CDR3 is TGTGCCAGTAGTATGGGACAGAGAAATAATTCACCCCTCCACTTT.

This clone is a singleton in its sample. This chain connects TRBV20-1 to TRBJ1-2; unclear D gene. The V end lost 7 bases, the J end lost 4 bases, and 10 bases lay between the germline ends. CDR1 is DFQATT and CDR2 is SNEGSKA in the germline V gene (reference sequence). This CDR3 spans 11 amino acids. The CDR3 reads CSGSVFYGYTF. In DNA, the CDR3 is TGCAGTGGATCGGTATTCTATGGCTACACCTTC.

The chain couples TRBV11-2 to TRBJ2-7; 8 bases align to TRBD1. J lost 4 bases, V lost 5 bases, and 4 bases had no gene match. CDR3 length: 13 residues. Germline values: CDR1 SGHAT, CDR2 FQNNGV. CDR3 sequence: CASSGRTGYEQYF. The DNA for the CDR3 is TGTGCCAGCAGCGGACGGACAGGGTACGAGCAGTACTTC.

The chain couples TRBV5-1 to TRBJ1-4; D is undetermined. The V gene's germline CDR1 is SGHRS and CDR2 YFSETQ. The CDR3 is 14 amino acids. Trimming removed 0 bases at V and 4 bases at J, with 7 bases between. The CDR3 DNA follows: TGCGCCAGCAGCTTGGACAGTTTTAATGAAAAACTGTTTTTT. Its protein product is CASSLDSFNEKLFF.

The CDR3 reads CASSVGGHDSYEQYF. In DNA form, the CDR3 reads TGTGCCAGCAGCGTAGGAGGGCATGACTCCTACGAGCAGTACTTC. The chain employs TRBV9 and TRBJ2-5, with D maybe TRBD2 (5 bases). Near its end, the DNA agrees better with TRBJ2-7, so the J call may be wrong. The CDR3 runs to 15 residues. Germline loops: CDR1 SGDLS, CDR2 YYNGEE.

The chain uses TRBV9 and TRBJ1-1; perhaps TRBD1 as D (6 bases). With 3 bases removed from V and 4 bases from J, the gap between germline ends came to 16 bases. CDR3 length: 15 residues. CDR1 and CDR2 (germline): SGDLS, YYNGEE. CDR3 DNA sequence: TGTGCCAGCAGCGGAGAGGGGGGCGGGGCCACTGAAGCTTTCTTT. Protein product: CASSGEGGGATEAFF. The variable domain in full, with the rest retrieved from reference TRBV9 and TRBJ1-1, is DSGVTQTPKHLITATGQRVTLRCSPRSGDLSVYWYQQSLDQGLQFLIQYYNGEERAKGNILERFSAQQFPDLHSELNLSSLELGDSALYFCASSGEGGGATEAFFGQGTRLTVV.

This chain joins TRBV5-4 and TRBJ1-1, with D perhaps matching TRBD1 (5 bases). The V end was cut by 0 bases, the J end by 3 bases, with 15 bases between. This CDR3 is 16 amino acids long. CDR1 is SGHNT and CDR2 is YYREEE in the germline V gene (reference sequence). The CDR3 bases are TGTGCCAGCAGCTTGGAACGGGGAGGGGTAGACACTGAAGCTTTCTTT. Translation: CASSLERGGVDTEAFF.

The chain uses TRBV5-1 and TRBJ1-2, with D maybe TRBD1 (5 bases). This CDR3 spans 14 amino acids. CDR1 is SGHRS and CDR2 is YFSETQ in the germline V gene. V was shortened by 0 bases and J by 8 bases, with 14 bases between the two germline ends. As DNA, the CDR3 is TGCGCCAGCAGCTTGGGACAGAACCTATACGGCTACACCTTC. Its protein is CASSLGQNLYGYTF. The full variable domain, its missing parts supplied by reference TRBV5-1 and TRBJ1-2, is KAGVTQTPRYLIKTRGQQVTLSCSPISGHRSVSWYQQTPGQGLQFLFEYFSETQRNKGNFPGRFSGRQFSNSRSEMNVSTLELGDSALYLCASSLGQNLYGYTFGSGTRLTVV.

This chain's CDR3 is CASSPYRVVETQYF. In DNA form, the CDR3 reads TGTGCCAGCAGTCCGTACAGGGTTGTAGAGACCCAGTACTTC. The chain joins TRBV6-5 to TRBJ2-5, with a tentative D call TRBD1 (6 bases). Germline assignment: CDR1 MNHEY and CDR2 SVGAGI. CDR3 length equals 14 residues. V was trimmed by 5 bases and J by 4 bases, leaving 14 bases between them.

With respect to this clone: This sample also contains other DNA sequences that code for the same CDR3. This rearrangement joins TRBV4-1 to TRBJ2-1; TRBD1 is a possible D gene (6 bases). The germline CDR1 and CDR2 sequences are MGHRA and YSYEKL. V was trimmed by 4 bases and J by 9 bases, leaving 10 bases between them. This CDR3 has 12 amino acids. The CDR3 protein is CASSLRGGEQFF. The CDR3 DNA reads TGCGCCAGCAGCCTGAGAGGGGGTGAGCAGTTCTTC.

The chain uses TRBV6-5 and TRBJ2-7, with TRBD1 identical over 7 bases. The V gene's germline CDR1 is MNHEY and CDR2 SVGAGI. There are 14 residues in the CDR3. V dropped 0 bases and J dropped 6; count of bases not matched to a gene: 5. CDR3 protein: CASSYSKGAGEQYF. In DNA, the CDR3 is TGTGCCAGCAGTTACTCGAAGGGGGCAGGCGAGCAGTACTTC.